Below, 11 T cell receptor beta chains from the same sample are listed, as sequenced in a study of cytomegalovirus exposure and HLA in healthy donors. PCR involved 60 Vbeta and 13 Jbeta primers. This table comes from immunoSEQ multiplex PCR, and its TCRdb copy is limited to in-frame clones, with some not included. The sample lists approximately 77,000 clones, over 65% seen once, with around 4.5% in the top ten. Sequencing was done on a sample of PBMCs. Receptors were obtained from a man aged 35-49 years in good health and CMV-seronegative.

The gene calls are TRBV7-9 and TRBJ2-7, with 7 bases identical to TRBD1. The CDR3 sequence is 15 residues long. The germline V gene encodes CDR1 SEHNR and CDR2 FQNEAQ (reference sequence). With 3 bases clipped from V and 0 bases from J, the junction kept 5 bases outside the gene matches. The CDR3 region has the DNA TGTGCCAGCAGCTTCCGACGGGACAGCTCCTACGAGCAGTACTTC. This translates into CASSFRRDSSYEQYF.

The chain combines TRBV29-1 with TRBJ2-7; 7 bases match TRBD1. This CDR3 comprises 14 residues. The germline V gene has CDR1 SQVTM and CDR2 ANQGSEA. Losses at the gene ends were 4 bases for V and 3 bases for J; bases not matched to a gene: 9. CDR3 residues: CSVAPRQGDYEQYF. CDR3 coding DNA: TGCAGCGTTGCACCCAGACAGGGAGACTACGAGCAGTACTTC.

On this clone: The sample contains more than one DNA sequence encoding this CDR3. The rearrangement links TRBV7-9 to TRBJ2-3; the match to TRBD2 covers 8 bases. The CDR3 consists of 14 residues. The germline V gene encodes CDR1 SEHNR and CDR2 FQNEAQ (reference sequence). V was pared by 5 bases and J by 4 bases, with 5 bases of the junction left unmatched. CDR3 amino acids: CASSPRLASDTQYF. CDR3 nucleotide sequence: TGTGCCAGCAGCCCCCGACTAGCGTCAGATACGCAGTATTTT.

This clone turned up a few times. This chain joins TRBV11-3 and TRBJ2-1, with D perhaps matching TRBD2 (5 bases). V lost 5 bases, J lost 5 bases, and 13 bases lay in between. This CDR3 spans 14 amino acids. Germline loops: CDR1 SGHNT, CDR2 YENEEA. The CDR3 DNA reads TGTGCCAGCAGCCCCGCTGGGCGGGACAATGAGCAGTTCTTC. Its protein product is CASSPAGRDNEQFF. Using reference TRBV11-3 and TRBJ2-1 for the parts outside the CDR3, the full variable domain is EAGVVQSPRYKIIEKKQPVAFWCNPISGHNTLYWYLQNLGQGPELLIRYENEEAVDDSQLPKDRFSAERLKGVDSTLKIQPAELGDSAVYLCASSPAGRDNEQFFGPGTRLTVL.

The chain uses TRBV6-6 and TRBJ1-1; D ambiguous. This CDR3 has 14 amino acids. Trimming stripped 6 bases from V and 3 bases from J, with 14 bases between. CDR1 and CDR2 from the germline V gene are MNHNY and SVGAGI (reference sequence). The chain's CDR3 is CASSRRARDTEAFF. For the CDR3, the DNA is TGTGCCAGCAGCCGTCGGGCGAGGGACACTGAAGCTTTCTTT.

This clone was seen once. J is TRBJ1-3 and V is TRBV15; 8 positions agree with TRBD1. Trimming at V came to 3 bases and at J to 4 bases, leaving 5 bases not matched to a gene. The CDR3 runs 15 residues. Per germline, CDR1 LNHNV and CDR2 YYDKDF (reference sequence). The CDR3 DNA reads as TGTGCCACCAGCAGGGACAGGGCTGGGGGAAACACCATATATTTT. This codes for CATSRDRAGGNTIYF.

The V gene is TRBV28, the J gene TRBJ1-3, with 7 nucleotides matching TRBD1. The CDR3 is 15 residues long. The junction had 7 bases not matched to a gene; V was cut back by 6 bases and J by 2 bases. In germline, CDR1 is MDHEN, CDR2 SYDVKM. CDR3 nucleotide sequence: TGTGCCAGCAGGAGTGACAGGGTACCTGGAAACACCATATATTTT. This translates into CASRSDRVPGNTIYF.

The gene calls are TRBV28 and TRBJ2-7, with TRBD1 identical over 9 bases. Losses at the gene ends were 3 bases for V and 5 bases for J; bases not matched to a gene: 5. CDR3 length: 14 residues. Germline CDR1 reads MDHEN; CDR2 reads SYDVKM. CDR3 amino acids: CASSLRGQGDEQYF. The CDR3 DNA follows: TGTGCCAGCAGTTTGAGGGGACAGGGCGACGAGCAGTACTTC.

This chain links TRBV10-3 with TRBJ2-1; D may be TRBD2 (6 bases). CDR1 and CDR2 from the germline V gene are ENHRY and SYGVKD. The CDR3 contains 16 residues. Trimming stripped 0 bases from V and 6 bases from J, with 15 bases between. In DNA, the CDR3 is TGTGCCATCAGTGAGTCAATGGCGGGATCAGTCAATGAGCAGTTCTTC. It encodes CAISESMAGSVNEQFF.

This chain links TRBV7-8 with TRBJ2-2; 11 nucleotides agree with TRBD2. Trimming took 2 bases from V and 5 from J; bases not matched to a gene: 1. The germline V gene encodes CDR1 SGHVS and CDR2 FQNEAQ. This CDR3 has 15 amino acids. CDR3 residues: CASSLTSGSTGELFF. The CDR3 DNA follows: TGTGCCAGCAGCTTAACTAGCGGGAGTACCGGGGAGCTGTTTTTT.

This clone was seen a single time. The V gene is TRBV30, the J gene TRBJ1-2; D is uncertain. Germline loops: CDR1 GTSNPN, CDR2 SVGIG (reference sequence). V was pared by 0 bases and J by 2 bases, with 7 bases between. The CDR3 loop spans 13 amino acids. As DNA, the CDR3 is TGTGCCTGGAGTGTAAGCGGGAACTATGGCTACACCTTC. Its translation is CAWSVSGNYGYTF.